This is a list of T cell receptor beta chains from one sample in a study of shared clonotypes between healthy human individuals. Libraries were prepared by immunoSEQ multiplex PCR; TCRdb keeps only in-frame clonotypes and omits some of them. The table has about 1 million clones, approximately 78% seen once. Sequenced material: memory CD4+ T cells from PBMCs. The receptors were sampled from a man between 18 and 29 years old in good health. Some clones in this sample may be carry-over from other donors' samples. Each CDR3 is given with its conserved first and last residue. D genes are given only for firm matches. Clone size is not always given. Where it is, it says once, few, many or a class for expanded clones.

d_gene	abundance	v_gene	j_gene	CDR3nt	CDR3aa
NA	NA	TRBV4-1	TRBJ1-5	TGCGCCAGCAGCCCATATATGACAGGTTTCTCGAATCAGCCCCAGCATTTT	CASSPYMTGFSNQPQHF
NA	NA	TRBV25-1	TRBJ1-2	TGTGCCAGCAGTTGGGGGGCAACCTATGGCTACACCTTC	CASSWGATYGYTF
TRBD2	NA	TRBV7-3	TRBJ2-2	TGTGCCAGCAGCCCTCTAGCGGGAAGGAACACCGGGGAGCTGTTTTTT	CASSPLAGRNTGELFF
NA	few	TRBV5-1	TRBJ2-5	TGCGCCAGCAGCCCGGGGGGCGGAGGCGGCCAAGAGACCCAGTACTTC	CASSPGGGGGQETQYF
TRBD1	NA	TRBV5-1	TRBJ2-7	TGCGCCAGCAGCCAGGGACAGGGGGGAGACGAGCAGTACTTC	CASSQGQGGDEQYF
TRBD2	once	TRBV7-9	TRBJ2-5	TGTGCCAGCAGCTTAGCCGGGGGGGAGACCCAGTACTTC	CASSLAGGETQYF
NA	NA	TRBV19	TRBJ1-5	TGTGCCAGTAGTATAGATATGAGGCGGGGCAATCAGCCCCAGCATTTT	CASSIDMRRGNQPQHF
NA	NA	TRBV28	TRBJ1-1	TGTGCCAGCAGTTCATTACACCAAGCCCAAATGAACACTGAAGCTTTCTTT	CASSSLHQAQMNTEAFF
TRBD2	NA	TRBV28	TRBJ2-5	TGTGCCAGCAGTTTACTTGGCACGGGAGCGGGGTACCAAGAGACCCAGTACTTC	CASSLLGTGAGYQETQYF
NA	few	TRBV5-4	TRBJ1-4	TGTGCCAGCAGCTTGAGGACCACCGGAAAACTGTTTTTT	CASSLRTTGKLFF
TRBD2	NA	TRBV6-1	TRBJ2-3	TGTGCCAGCCGGGGGACTAGCGGGACGGGTACGCAGTATTTT	CASRGTSGTGTQYF
TRBD2	NA	TRBV4-2	TRBJ2-5	TGTGCCAGCAGCCAGGCTAGCGGGAGGCCCGAGACCCAGTACTTC	CASSQASGRPETQYF
NA	NA	TRBV2	TRBJ1-3	TGTGCCAGCAGTGTAGTAGGGACCATATATTTT	CASSVVGTIYF
NA	NA	TRBV18	TRBJ1-5	TGTGCCAGCTCACTACTAACCGGGCCCGGTTTTGAGCCCCAGCATTTT	CASSLLTGPGFEPQHF
NA	NA	TRBV11-1	TRBJ2-1	TGTGCCAGCAGCCGAGGGGTCGAGCAGTTCTTC	CASSRGVEQFF
NA	few	TRBV5-8	TRBJ1-4	TGTGCCAGCAGCCGGGAGAGGGAAAAACTGTTTTTT	CASSREREKLFF
TRBD1	NA	TRBV10-3	TRBJ1-5	TGTGCCATCAGCGAGACAGGGAGGGGACAGCCCCAGCATTTT	CAISETGRGQPQHF
NA	NA	TRBV20-1	TRBJ1-1	TGCAGTGCTAAGTACAGTTTAGGAGCTTTCTTT	CSAKYSLGAFF
TRBD1	NA	TRBV18	TRBJ1-3	TGTGCCAGCTCACAAAGTACAGGGGGCACTGGAAACACCATATATTTT	CASSQSTGGTGNTIYF
NA	NA	TRBV28	TRBJ2-7	TGTGCCAGCAGTTTAGGACTATTCCACTACGAGCAGTACTTC	CASSLGLFHYEQYF
NA	once	TRBV5-1	TRBJ2-5	TGCGCCAGCAGCTTGGAACCCGAAGAGACCCAGTACTTC	CASSLEPEETQYF
NA	NA	TRBV14	TRBJ2-7	TGTGCCAGCAGCCCTCTGGGCACGGGGGTCTACGAGCAGTACTTC	CASSPLGTGVYEQYF
NA	NA	TRBV4-1	TRBJ1-6	TGCGCCAGCAGCCAAGAGGGGCCTGGAAGGACAACGGGGAATTCACCCCTCCACTTT	CASSQEGPGRTTGNSPLHF
NA	few	TRBV18	TRBJ1-1	TGTGCCAGCTCACCACTGACAACGAACACTGAAGCTTTCTTT	CASSPLTTNTEAFF
TRBD1	NA	TRBV5-1	TRBJ2-3	TGCGCCAGCAGCTTCTCGGGACAGGGTGGGGATACGCAGTATTTT	CASSFSGQGGDTQYF
TRBD1	NA	TRBV4-1	TRBJ2-5	TGCGCCAGCAGCCAACCGACAGGGGTACAAGAGACCCAGTACTTC	CASSQPTGVQETQYF
NA	NA	TRBV6-4	TRBJ2-3	TGTGCCAGCCGCAACCGGGCAGGGGGGGATACGCAGTATTTT	CASRNRAGGDTQYF
TRBD2	NA	TRBV2	TRBJ2-5	TGTGCCAGCAGTACCGGGACTAGCGGGAGAGAGTACTTC	CASSTGTSGREYF
NA	NA	TRBV6-5	TRBJ2-3	TGTGCCAGCAGTTCTGAATACGGGGTCTTGCCAGATACGCAGTATTTT	CASSSEYGVLPDTQYF
NA	NA	TRBV2	TRBJ1-1	TGTGCCAGCAGTTTTCAAAGAGGCGGGGACACTGAAGCTTTCTTT	CASSFQRGGDTEAFF
TRBD1	NA	TRBV15	TRBJ1-2	TGTGCCACCAGCAGAGATCGGGACAGGGGGGGCTACACCTTC	CATSRDRDRGGYTF
NA	NA	TRBV9	TRBJ1-1	TGTGCCAGCAGCGTAGAGGGTGCTGGGAAGAGAGAAGCTTTCTTT	CASSVEGAGKREAFF
NA	NA	TRBV5-1	TRBJ2-7	TGCGCCAGCAGCTCGGAGGGCAGGGCAAGCGAGCAGTACTTC	CASSSEGRASEQYF
NA	NA	TRBV23-1	TRBJ2-5	TGCGCCAGCAGTCAATCGTGGGGGGGCCTGGAGACCCAGTACTTC	CASSQSWGGLETQYF
NA	NA	TRBV7-6	TRBJ2-2	TGTGCCAGCAGCGGACAGAGGAACACCGGGGAGCTGTTTTTT	CASSGQRNTGELFF
NA	few	TRBV5-1	TRBJ1-2	TGCGCCAGCAGCCCCGCAGTCGGGGGGAGTAACTATGGCTACACCTTC	CASSPAVGGSNYGYTF
TRBD2	NA	TRBV12-5	TRBJ2-3	TGTGCTAGTGGTTTAGGCTATAGCGGGAGCGGAGATACGCAGTATTTT	CASGLGYSGSGDTQYF
TRBD1	NA	TRBV10-3	TRBJ2-2	TGTGCGACCGGGGACAGGGGTTCGACCGGGGAGCTGTTTTTT	CATGDRGSTGELFF
NA	NA	TRBV9	TRBJ2-5	TGTGCCAGCAGCGTAGAAGGGTGGGAAGAGACCCAGTACTTC	CASSVEGWEETQYF
NA	NA	TRBV7-6	TRBJ1-4	TGTGCCAGCAGCCGGGACGGATTTAATGAAAAACTGTTTTTT	CASSRDGFNEKLFF
TRBD2	NA	TRBV2	TRBJ2-2	TGTGCCAGCGGGGGGACTAGCGGGAACACCGGGGAGCTGTTTTTT	CASGGTSGNTGELFF
TRBD2	NA	TRBV6-9	TRBJ2-7	TGTGCCTCGACTGCTAGCGGGTCCTACGAGCAGTACTTC	CASTASGSYEQYF
NA	NA	TRBV28	TRBJ1-4	TGTGCCAGCAGTTTATTGGGAGGCATTAATGAAAAACTGTTTTTT	CASSLLGGINEKLFF
NA	NA	TRBV11-3	TRBJ2-3	TGTGCCAGCAGCTCTACGAGGGGGACAGATACGCAGTATTTT	CASSSTRGTDTQYF
NA	NA	TRBV7-8	TRBJ1-1	TGTGCCAGCAGCCCGACGGGCACTGAAGCTTTCTTT	CASSPTGTEAFF
TRBD2	NA	TRBV4-1	TRBJ2-1	TGCGCCAGCAGCCAGCCCACCTCCGGGACTAGCTACAATGAGCAGTTCTTC	CASSQPTSGTSYNEQFF
NA	few	TRBV2	TRBJ2-5	TGTGCCAGCAGTGTGCGAGAGACCCAGTACTTC	CASSVRETQYF
NA	NA	TRBV10-3	TRBJ2-1	TGTGCCACTTCGATAGCTGCCGCCTACAATGAGCAGTTCTTC	CATSIAAAYNEQFF
NA	NA	TRBV7-2	TRBJ2-5	TGTGCCAGCAGCTTAAGGGTTGCAGGGCAAGAGACCCAGTACTTC	CASSLRVAGQETQYF
TRBD2	NA	TRBV27	TRBJ2-7	TGTGCCAGCAGTTTATCGCCTAGCGGCACCTACGAGCAGTACTTC	CASSLSPSGTYEQYF
NA	NA	TRBV5-8	TRBJ2-5	TGTGCCAGCAGCTTCTGGGAGACCCAGTACTTC	CASSFWETQYF
NA	once	TRBV9	TRBJ2-1	TGTGCCAGCAGCCCCAGGACGGACAATGAGCAGTTCTTC	CASSPRTDNEQFF
NA	NA	TRBV27	TRBJ2-5	TGTGCCAGCAGTTCATCGTACCAAGAGACCCAGTACTTC	CASSSSYQETQYF
NA	NA	TRBV7-9	TRBJ2-5	TGTGCCAGCAGCGACTCAGCGACGGTTAAAACCCAGTACTTC	CASSDSATVKTQYF
TRBD1	NA	TRBV18	TRBJ1-2	TGTGCCAGCTCACCACTTACAGGGGCGAATTCGAACTATGGCTACACCTTC	CASSPLTGANSNYGYTF
NA	few	TRBV7-9	TRBJ1-1	TGTGCCAGCAGCTTAGATTGGAGTTGGGGGGCTTTCTTT	CASSLDWSWGAFF
TRBD2	NA	TRBV27	TRBJ2-3	TGTGCCAGCAGATCTAGCGGAGGGCACACAGATACGCAGTATTTT	CASRSSGGHTDTQYF
NA	NA	TRBV9	TRBJ1-2	TGTGCCAGCAGCACTCACTGGGACACAAGCTTCTATGGCTACACCTTC	CASSTHWDTSFYGYTF
TRBD2	NA	TRBV28	TRBJ2-7	TGTGCCAGCAGGACGGGACTAGCCGGGGAGCAGTACTTC	CASRTGLAGEQYF
NA	NA	TRBV7-9	TRBJ2-7	TGTGCCAGCAGCTCCCAACAGAGCCCCTACTCCTACGAGCAGTACTTC	CASSSQQSPYSYEQYF